These T cell receptor beta chains were read from a single sample in a study of tumor-infiltrating lymphocytes in primary liver carcinoma. TCRdb itself ran the multiplex PCR reads through MiXCR, one entry per CDR3 protein. Of fewer than 200,000 distinct CDR3 sequences in the sample, roughly 80% are singletons; the top ten hold less than 20%. The sequenced material came from tumor tissue from primary liver carcinoma. These receptors originate from a man between 35 and 55 years old with primary liver carcinoma and hepatitis B virus infection. The CDR3 runs from the conserved cysteine through the conserved F or W. The D gene is left open where the match is weak. Rows may omit the clone size; those that give it use once, few, many or a size class.

-	-	TRBV4-2	TRBJ2-7	TGTACCAACAGCCAAGGAACGGACTCAAAAGGCTACGAGCAGTACTTC	CTNSQGTDSKGYEQYF
-	-	TRBV7-9	TRBJ1-4	TGTGCCAGCAGCTCCGGGACTACGGGTGAAAAACCGTTTTTT	CASSSGTTGEKPFF
-	-	TRBV11-3	TRBJ2-1	TGTACCAGCAGCCTGATTAGTGGGAGACCCTATAATGAGCAGTTCTTC	CTSSLISGRPYNEQFF
-	-	TRBV4-3	TRBJ2-3	TGCGCCAGCAGCCAAGATTTATACACCCCATATACCCAGTATTTT	CASSQDLYTPYTQYF
-	-	TRBV11-1	TRBJ2-1	TGTGCCAGCACCTCATCCAGAAACAGGAGCTTAAATGAGCAGTTCTTC	CASTSSRNRSLNEQFF
-	-	TRBV4-2	TRBJ2-3	TGTGCCAGCAGCCTACCCCGGACAGCGTCAGATACGCAGTATTTT	CASSLPRTASDTQYF
-	-	TRBV6-6	TRBJ2-5	TGTGCCAACAGCAGGTCACCGGGAGAGGGGCAAGTTTGGCAAGAGACTCAGTACTTC	CANSRSPGEGQVWQETQYF
-	-	TRBV6-1	TRBJ2-3	TGTGCCAGTAGTGAAGTGGTTGCCACAGATACGCAGTTTTTT	CASSEVVATDTQFF
-	-	TRBV29-1	TRBJ1-1	TGCAGCGCTGTGAAGGTCTTGGGCACTGAAGCTTTCTTT	CSAVKVLGTEAFF
TRBD2	-	TRBV6-1	TRBJ2-3	TGTGCCAGATGTGACACTAGCGGGGCAGATACGCAGTATTTT	CARCDTSGADTQYF
-	-	TRBV4-1	TRBJ2-7	TGCGCCAGCAGCCAAGTGGTCTACTCCTACAAGCAGTACTTC	CASSQVVYSYKQYF
-	once	TRBV12-3/TRBV12-4	TRBJ2-7	TGTGCCAGCAGTCGGGTCGGGGTATCGAAGGTCGAGCAGTACTTC	CASSRVGVSKVEQYF
TRBD2	-	TRBV4-1	TRBJ2-1	TGCGCCAGCAGTCAACTCGAGACTAGCGAGTACAATGAGCAGTTCTTC	CASSQLETSEYNEQFF
-	-	TRBV29-1	TRBJ2-3	TGCAGCGCCGGGGCAGGAGCCGCCACAGATACGCATTATTTT	CSAGAGAATDTHYF
-	medium-sized	TRBV11-3	TRBJ2-1	TGTGCCAGCAGCTTAGATAGCGGTAATGAGCAGTTCTTC	CASSLDSGNEQFF
-	-	TRBV4-3	TRBJ2-3	TGCGCCAGCAGCCAAGAACCCCTAGCGGAAGGGACAGATACGCAATATTTT	CASSQEPLAEGTDTQYF
TRBD2	many	TRBV29-1	TRBJ2-7	TGCAGCGTTAGACCGGGACTAGGTGTCCACGAGCAGTACTTC	CSVRPGLGVHEQYF
-	-	TRBV10-3	TRBJ2-5	TGTGCCATCAGTGACCGGGAGAAGAGGATAGAGACCCAGTACTTC	CAISDREKRIETQYF
-	-	TRBV28	TRBJ2-5	TGTGCCAGCAGATTCCCCAGTCCAGGGGTAGAGACCCAGTACTTC	CASRFPSPGVETQYF
-	once	TRBV6-2/TRBV6-3	TRBJ2-7	TGTGCCAGCAGTCTCCGGAACAGGGCTCACGAGCAGTACTTC	CASSLRNRAHEQYF
-	-	TRBV4-1	TRBJ1-2	TGCGCCAGCAGCATCGCGGGCCAGGGGAGCGGTGGCTACACCTTC	CASSIAGQGSGGYTF
-	many	TRBV2	TRBJ2-7	TGTGCCAGCAGTGTCCAGGGCCGCGAGCAGTACTTC	CASSVQGREQYF
TRBD1	-	TRBV28	TRBJ1-1	TGTGCGAGCAAAGACCAGACAGGGTGCTTGGATGAAGCTTTCTTT	CASKDQTGCLDEAFF
-	-	TRBV11-1	TRBJ2-1	TGTGCCAGCAGTGCGCGAGGGCCGAATGAGCACTTCTTC	CASSARGPNEHFF